The 29 T cell receptor beta chains below come from one sample, sequenced in a study of CXCR3-negative and CXCR3-positive naive CD8 T cells (dated by TCRdb to between 2018 and 2020). These receptors lack a known antigen. The run used a NextSeq 550. The Human TCR Profiling Kit (MiLaboratory) was used to make UMI-labeled 5' RACE TRB cDNA libraries. One entry per CDR3 protein sequence results from the TCRdb reprocessing of the reads, with DNA left out. This sample's table carries 100,000 to 150,000 distinct CDR3 sequences. The ten largest clones capture around 0.44% of the sample. Study-wide conclusions, independent of this receptor: Compared with CXCR3-negative naive cells, CXCR3-positive naive cells had TRB CDR3s with higher hydrophobicity (lower Kidera factor 4), lower energy, and higher strength and volume indices.

Sequences were obtained from naive CXCR3+ CD8+ T cells from blood. Per the publication, the cell subset or site label means: CD45RO-CCR7+CD27+CD95- naive CD8+ T cells expressing CXCR3 (TNR3+). These receptor sequences come from a human donor in good health. Some clones in this sample may be carry-over from other donors' samples.

The rearrangement links TRBV7-9 to TRBJ2-1; TCRdb names TRBD1, which stays unverified in the absence of DNA. This CDR3 contains 16 residues. Germline CDR1 is SEHNR and CDR2 is FQNEAQ (reference sequence). CDR3 sequence reads: CASSRRTEAAYNEQFF.

This chain links TRBV20-1 with TRBJ2-7; TCRdb picks TRBD1, but there is no DNA to check that call. This CDR3 region has 14 residues. Germline CDR1 and CDR2: DFQATT and SNEGSKA (reference sequence). The CDR3 loop is CSARVDRSPYEQYF.

V is TRBV7-9 and J is TRBJ1-2. CDR3 length equals 16 residues. The germline V gene encodes CDR1 SEHNR and CDR2 FQNEAQ (reference sequence). This chain's CDR3 is CASSLGRGGAGNGYTF.

The J gene is TRBJ1-3, the V gene TRBV4-1. Germline CDR1 and CDR2: MGHRA and YSYEKL. The CDR3 runs 14 residues. The CDR3 reads CASSISGGTNTIYF.

CDR3 region: CASSLAAGGQSETQYF. The chain uses TRBV5-6 and TRBJ2-5; TCRdb names TRBD1, which stays unverified in the absence of DNA. Germline lookup yields CDR1 SGHDT and CDR2 YYEEEE. This CDR3 comprises 16 residues.

The V and J genes are TRBV6-2 or TRBV6-3 and TRBJ2-5. The CDR3 covers 11 residues. The germline V gene encodes CDR1 MNHEY and CDR2 SVGEGT. CDR3 region: CASSYTRTQYF.

V is TRBV4-3 and J is TRBJ1-1; with no DNA, the TCRdb D assignment of TRBD1 cannot be verified. CDR3 length: 15 residues. Germline loops: CDR1 LGHNA, CDR2 YSLEER. The CDR3 here is CASSQDRTDRSEAFF.

The chain joins TRBV28 to TRBJ2-1; TCRdb reports TRBD1, a call that lacks DNA to check it against. Germline loops: CDR1 MDHEN, CDR2 SYDVKM. The CDR3 runs to 13 residues. The CDR3 sequence is CASRTRGRNEQFF.

This chain uses TRBV5-1 with TRBJ2-2; TCRdb designates TRBD1, a call that cannot be tested without DNA. The CDR3 extends over 15 amino acids. Per germline, CDR1 SGHRS and CDR2 YFSETQ. The CDR3 sequence is CASSLYRTDTGELFF.

The chain carries TRBV5-1 and TRBJ2-1. CDR1 and CDR2 (germline): SGHRS, YFSETQ. CDR3 length equals 14 residues. CDR3 region: CASSLVSRANEQFF.

V gene TRBV29-1 combines with J gene TRBJ2-7; there is no DNA to check the TCRdb D call of TRBD1. This CDR3 contains 14 residues. Germline V lookup: CDR1 SQVTM, CDR2 ANQGSEA. The CDR3 sequence: CSATDRGQDYEQYF.

The rearrangement uses TRBV9 and TRBJ2-7. The CDR3 is 14 amino acids. Germline V gives CDR1 SGDLS, CDR2 YYNGEE. Here the CDR3 reads CASSVGSGSYEQYF. Supplemented by reference TRBV9 and TRBJ2-7, the full variable domain reads DSGVTQTPKHLITATGQRVTLRCSPRSGDLSVYWYQQSLDQGLQFLIQYYNGEERAKGNILERFSAQQFPDLHSELNLSSLELGDSALYFCASSVGSGSYEQYFGPGTRLTVT.

The rearrangement joins TRBV4-2 to TRBJ2-7; TCRdb's D call, TRBD1, is unchecked because there is no DNA. This CDR3 contains 16 residues. Germline V gene data show CDR1 as LGHNA and CDR2 as YNFKEQ. This CDR3 reads CASSQDLRTGVDEQYF.

V and J are TRBV14 and TRBJ2-7; the D call from TCRdb, TRBD1, cannot be confirmed without DNA. The CDR3 is made up of 15 amino acids. Per germline, CDR1 SGHDN and CDR2 FVKESK. CDR3: CASSVLGQGPYEQYF.

This rearrangement joins TRBV20-1 to TRBJ2-3; TCRdb's D gene call, TRBD2, goes unchecked for lack of DNA. This CDR3 has 15 residues. Germline V gene data show CDR1 as DFQATT and CDR2 as SNEGSKA (reference sequence). The CDR3 here is CSALVWLAVGDTQYF.

The chain employs TRBV15 and TRBJ1-2. The CDR3 runs to 14 residues. Looked up from germline, CDR1 is LNHNV and CDR2 is YYDKDF (reference sequence). CDR3 protein: CATSRDRTARSYTF.

The V call is TRBV7-6, the J call TRBJ2-5. The CDR3 loop spans 14 amino acids. CDR1 is SGHVS, CDR2 FNYEAQ, per germline. This CDR3 is CASSLVGYQETQYF. The full variable domain, its missing parts supplied by reference TRBV7-6 and TRBJ2-5, is GAGVSQSPRYKVTKRGQDVALRCDPISGHVSLYWYRQALGQGPEFLTYFNYEAQQDKSGLPNDRFSAERPEGSISTLTIQRTEQRDSAMYRCASSLVGYQETQYFGPGTRLLVL.

The chain couples TRBV6-5 to TRBJ1-1. Germline V gene sequence: CDR1 MNHEY, CDR2 SVGAGI. The length of the CDR3 is 14 residues. The CDR3 protein is CASSALLGGLEAFF.

The chain has TRBV7-9 and TRBJ2-1. Per the germline V gene, CDR1 is SEHNR and CDR2 is FQNEAQ (reference sequence). The CDR3 extends over 15 amino acids. The CDR3 reads CASSLGTRSYNEQFF.

The rearrangement joins TRBV5-1 to TRBJ1-1; with no DNA, the TCRdb D assignment of TRBD1 cannot be verified. The CDR3 is 14 amino acids. CDR1 is SGHRS and CDR2 is YFSETQ in the germline V gene. This chain's CDR3 is CASRQDSMNTEAFF.

The chain has TRBV7-9 and TRBJ2-1; TCRdb's assignment of TRBD2 cannot be checked, as there is no DNA. Germline V gene data show CDR1 as SEHNR and CDR2 as FQNEAQ (reference sequence). The CDR3 length is 15 residues. CDR3: CASSLGTSGKNEQFF.

CDR3 region: CASSQDVGDQQYF. V is TRBV3-1 and J is TRBJ2-7. This CDR3 contains 13 residues. Germline CDR1 is LGHDT and CDR2 is YNNKEL (reference sequence).

The rearrangement links TRBV25-1 to TRBJ2-7. CDR3 length: 12 residues. Germline V gene lookup returns CDR1 MGHDK and CDR2 SYGVNS. The CDR3 region is CASSDSISEQYF.

The V and J genes are TRBV4-1 and TRBJ1-1; lacking DNA, the TRBD1 call made by TCRdb goes unchecked. Germline values: CDR1 MGHRA, CDR2 YSYEKL. The CDR3 is 15 amino acids. This CDR3 reads CASSQGRDLNTEAFF.

The chain is built from TRBV19 and TRBJ2-1; there is no DNA to check the TCRdb D call of TRBD2. Germline loops: CDR1 LNHDA, CDR2 SQIVND (reference sequence). The CDR3 totals 15 residues. The CDR3 sequence: CASTMTSGRANEQFF.

The chain uses TRBV6-2 or TRBV6-3 and TRBJ2-1. This CDR3 is 12 amino acids long. The germline V gene encodes CDR1 MNHEY and CDR2 SVGEGT. CDR3 sequence: CASSAWGNEQFF.

This sequence joins TRBV21-1 and TRBJ2-7; no DNA is available, so the TRBD2 call from TCRdb remains unchecked. TRBV21-1 is labeled a pseudogene. This CDR3 is 16 amino acids long. CDR3 sequence: CASSKLGRQGNYEQYF.

The chain recombines TRBV7-9 with TRBJ2-5; TCRdb's D gene call, TRBD1, goes unchecked for lack of DNA. This CDR3 comprises 14 residues. The germline CDR1 and CDR2 sequences are SEHNR and FQNEAQ (reference sequence). CDR3 amino acids: CASSPLSGEETQYF.

The chain links TRBV27 to TRBJ1-5. Germline values: CDR1 MNHEY, CDR2 SMNVEV (reference sequence). CDR3 length equals 14 residues. CDR3 sequence reads: CASSFLGDNQPQHF.